These T cell receptor beta chains were read from a single sample in a study of T cell responses to AZD1222 COVID-19 vaccine. Profiled with immunoSEQ multiplex PCR; TCRdb holds only in-frame clones, not every one. The data hold 100,000 to 150,000 clones, with 89% observed a single time. Sequencing was performed on peripheral blood, taken on day 0 of AZD1222 vaccination. These receptors were obtained from an adult in good health. Both conserved end residues are part of each CDR3. The order of the fields is clone size, V gene, D gene, J gene, CDR3 DNA, CDR3 protein. A D gene is named only where the DNA matches it firmly. Some rows mark clone size as missing; the rest say once, few, many or name a class of expanded clone.

>-|TRBV9|-|TRBJ1-4
TGTGCCAGCAGCGTAGGTCAAATTGATGAAAAACTGTTTTTT
CASSVGQIDEKLFF
>-|TRBV18|TRBD1|TRBJ1-3
TGTGCCAGCTCACCATTTACAGGGGGCTCTGGAAACACCATATATTTT
CASSPFTGGSGNTIYF
>-|TRBV19|TRBD1|TRBJ2-1
TGTGCCAGTAGTATCCCCGGGACAGGGAGCAATGAGCAGTTCTTC
CASSIPGTGSNEQFF
>-|TRBV11-2|-|TRBJ2-1
TGTGCCAGCAGGGGGTTGGTGGGAGACTACAATGAGCAGTTCTTC
CASRGLVGDYNEQFF
>-|TRBV5-1|-|TRBJ2-3
TGCGCCAGCAGCTTGAAAGGGACTCAATCCACAGATACGCAGTATTTT
CASSLKGTQSTDTQYF
>-|TRBV28|-|TRBJ2-1
TGTGCCAGCAGTGGAACGAGGGTTGGGCAGTTCTTC
CASSGTRVGQFF
>-|TRBV19|-|TRBJ1-2
TGTGCCAGTAGTATGTTATCGACACACGGCTACACCTTC
CASSMLSTHGYTF
>-|TRBV19|-|TRBJ2-7
TGTGCCAGCGGATTTTACTACGAGCAGTACTTC
CASGFYYEQYF
>few|TRBV30|-|TRBJ1-2
TGTGCCTGCAGGTGGATGGGGTCTTATGGCTACACCTTC
CACRWMGSYGYTF
>-|TRBV6-2/TRBV6-3|-|TRBJ2-3
TGTGCCAGCAGCCAGGGATTCCTTGCAGATACGCAGTATTTT
CASSQGFLADTQYF
>once|TRBV2|-|TRBJ1-1
TGTGCCAGCAGTGAACTCGGAGGGGGTACTGAAGCTTTCTTT
CASSELGGGTEAFF
>-|TRBV24-1|-|TRBJ2-3
TGTGCCACCAGTGACCGGGACTTTACAGATACGCAGTATTTT
CATSDRDFTDTQYF
>few|TRBV7-9|-|TRBJ1-5
TGTGCCAGCAGCTCCCAAACCGATCAGCCCCAGCATTTT
CASSSQTDQPQHF
>-|TRBV6-2/TRBV6-3|TRBD1|TRBJ2-2
TGTGCCAGCAGTGTACCGGGACAGGGGTCTGACACCGGGGAGCTGTTTTTT
CASSVPGQGSDTGELFF
>few|TRBV18|-|TRBJ1-4
TGTGCCAGCTCACCACAGGGAGTTTGGGATGAAAAACTGTTTTTT
CASSPQGVWDEKLFF
>few|TRBV11-3|-|TRBJ2-7
TGTGCCAGCAGCTTAAACCAGGGATCCTACGAGCAGTACTTC
CASSLNQGSYEQYF
>-|TRBV7-9|TRBD1|TRBJ1-2
TGTGCCAGCAGCTTTTACGGGACAGATGGCTACACCTTC
CASSFYGTDGYTF
>-|TRBV5-1|-|TRBJ1-4
TGCGCCAGCAGTCCTCTTGCAACTAATGAAAAACTGTTTTTT
CASSPLATNEKLFF
>-|TRBV27|-|TRBJ1-2
TGTGCCAGCAGTTTTTTGGACAACTATGGCTACACCTTC
CASSFLDNYGYTF
>-|TRBV27|TRBD1|TRBJ1-1
TGTGCCAGCAGTTTGCGATCGACGACAGGGGGCAACACTGAAGCTTTCTTT
CASSLRSTTGGNTEAFF
>-|TRBV2|-|TRBJ1-1
TGTGCCAGCAGTCCAGGGTGGGACACTGAAGCTTTCTTT
CASSPGWDTEAFF
>-|TRBV29-1|-|TRBJ1-1
TGCAGCGTTGAAGTAGGACAGCGCGAAGCTTTCTTT
CSVEVGQREAFF
>-|TRBV2|-|TRBJ2-6
TGTGCCAGCAGTCCTTGGGGCCCCCCCTCTGGGGCCAACGTCCTGACTTTC
CASSPWGPPSGANVLTF
>-|TRBV5-1|TRBD1|TRBJ2-5
TGCGCCAGCAGCTTAAAACCTTATTTTCCGACAGGGGAAGAGACCCAGTACTTC
CASSLKPYFPTGEETQYF
>-|TRBV3-1/TRBV3-2|TRBD2|TRBJ2-4
TGTGCCAGCAGCCAAGAAGGAGCGGGGGGGCCGGCCAAAAACATTCAGTACTTC
CASSQEGAGGPAKNIQYF
>-|TRBV28|-|TRBJ2-5
TGTGCCAGTAGAGAGGGGTACCAAGAGACCCAGTACTTC
CASREGYQETQYF
>few|TRBV29-1|TRBD2|TRBJ2-3
TGCAGCGCAGGTGCGGGGGGCGATACGCAGTATTTT
CSAGAGGDTQYF
>-|TRBV28|-|TRBJ2-2
TGTGCCAGCAGGTTAACAGGGAGCGCGAACACCGGGGAGCTGTTTTTT
CASRLTGSANTGELFF
>-|TRBV7-3|TRBD1|TRBJ1-1
TGTGCCAGCAGCTCCACAGGGGAGGCTGAAGCTTTCTTT
CASSSTGEAEAFF
>-|TRBV19|-|TRBJ1-4
TGTGCCAGTAGTGCAGACAGGATTGCTAATGAAAAACTGTTTTTT
CASSADRIANEKLFF
>-|TRBV5-1|TRBD2|TRBJ2-3
TGCGCCAGCAGCCCTGGGTATCTAGCGGTTCATAGCACAGATACGCAGTATTTT
CASSPGYLAVHSTDTQYF
>-|TRBV4-1|-|TRBJ2-2
TGCGCCAGCAGCCAAGGACCCACGAACACCGGGGAGCTGTTTTTT
CASSQGPTNTGELFF
>-|TRBV30|TRBD1|TRBJ1-2
TGTGCCTGGAGTGAGAACAGGGGTTATGGCTACACCTTC
CAWSENRGYGYTF
>-|TRBV28|-|TRBJ1-2
TGTGCCAGCAGTTCCAACACTGGCTACACCTTC
CASSSNTGYTF